Below, 21 T cell receptor beta chains from the same sample are listed, as sequenced in a study of T cell responses to AZD1222 COVID-19 vaccine. Using immunoSEQ multiplex PCR, the repertoire was profiled, and TCRdb retains in-frame clones only, with some absent. The data contain 110,000 to 150,000 clones, under 95% of them singletons. Sample: peripheral blood, taken 28 days after the second AZD1222 dose. Receptor source: an adult who received the AZD1222 COVID-19 vaccine.

The chain has TRBV29-1 and TRBJ2-7; TRBD2 might be the D (7 bases). The CDR3 is made up of 12 amino acids. V shed 4 bases and J shed 4 bases, with 11 bases lying between them. Germline V gene sequence: CDR1 SQVTM, CDR2 ANQGSEA. CDR3 DNA: TGCAGCGTTGTTGGGGGGGCTTACGAGCAGTACTTC. Translated, it gives CSVVGGAYEQYF.

The sample holds one count of this clone. This sequence joins TRBV6-5 and TRBJ1-2; D is unclear. V was clipped by 6 bases and J by 1 base, with 12 bases between them. The CDR3 is made up of 14 amino acids. Looked up from germline, CDR1 is MNHEY and CDR2 is SVGAGI. As DNA, the CDR3 is TGTGCCAGCAGCCCCAGAAGTGATAACTATGGCTACACCTTC. Its translation is CASSPRSDNYGYTF.

The chain recombines TRBV19 with TRBJ1-2; the D is unclear. Trimming left V 7 bases short and J 1 base short, with 10 bases between. The germline V gene has CDR1 LNHDA and CDR2 SQIVND (reference sequence). CDR3 size: 13 residues. Here the CDR3 reads CASTQKFNYGYTF. DNA for the CDR3: TGTGCCAGTACGCAGAAGTTTAACTATGGCTACACCTTC.

The J gene is TRBJ1-3, the V gene TRBV6-5; no clear D gene. Germline V gene sequence: CDR1 MNHEY, CDR2 SVGAGI. Trimming removed 0 bases from V and 0 bases from J, with 9 bases in between. The CDR3 is 16 residues long. The DNA of the CDR3 is TGTGCCAGCAGTTACTCTGTGGCCGGCTCTGGAAACACCATATATTTT. It specifies CASSYSVAGSGNTIYF.

The genes are TRBV5-1 and TRBJ1-2; tentatively, D is TRBD1 (5 bases). In germline, CDR1 is SGHRS, CDR2 YFSETQ. Trimming took off 0 bases at V and 8 bases at J, with 14 bases between the two ends. The CDR3 consists of 14 residues. The CDR3 sequence: CASSLEGREDGYTF. Here the CDR3 DNA reads TGCGCCAGCAGCTTGGAAGGCAGGGAGGACGGCTACACCTTC.

This sequence joins TRBV4-1 and TRBJ1-1; D is possibly TRBD1 (6 bases). CDR3 length equals 15 residues. Trimming pared 3 bases from V and 1 base from J, leaving 12 bases between. Germline V CDR1 and CDR2: MGHRA, YSYEKL. The CDR3 sequence is CASSHAQTGNTEAFF. In DNA form, the CDR3 reads TGCGCCAGCAGCCACGCCCAGACAGGGAACACTGAAGCTTTCTTT.

The rearrangement links TRBV3-1 (or the pseudogene TRBV3-2) to TRBJ2-1; TRBD1 is a possible D gene (5 bases). CDR1 and CDR2 (germline): LGHDT, YNNKEL (reference sequence). The CDR3 covers 13 residues. The germline V and J ends were trimmed by 1 base and 9 bases, with 10 bases remaining between them. The CDR3 DNA reads as TGTGCCAGCAGCCAAGGGCTGCAGGGTGAGCAGTTCTTC. Encoded protein: CASSQGLQGEQFF.

This sequence joins TRBV3-1 (or the pseudogene TRBV3-2) and TRBJ1-1; the D is unclear. V was pared by 0 bases and J by 7 bases, with 9 bases between. Germline-derived CDR1 and CDR2 are LGHDT and YNNKEL (reference sequence). The CDR3 is 13 residues long. The CDR3 protein is CASSQDLRGEAFF. The CDR3 coding sequence is TGTGCCAGCAGCCAAGATCTCCGCGGTGAAGCTTTCTTT.

The gene calls are TRBV6-5 and TRBJ1-1, with D maybe TRBD1 (6 bases). This CDR3 is 14 amino acids long. In germline, CDR1 is MNHEY, CDR2 SVGAGI. V was trimmed by 0 bases and J by 5 bases, leaving 10 bases between them. This CDR3 reads CASSYSQGRTEAFF. In DNA form, the CDR3 reads TGTGCCAGCAGTTACTCGCAGGGGAGGACTGAAGCTTTCTTT.

This clone was seen once. The chain uses TRBV5-5 and TRBJ1-1, with 8 bases identical to TRBD1. The germline CDR1 and CDR2 sequences are SGHKS and YYEKEE (reference sequence). The CDR3 length is 16 residues. Unmatched junction bases numbered 9, after V lost 3 bases and J lost 2 bases. The CDR3 DNA reads as TGTGCCAGCAGCTACTCAGGGGGCGCATTAAACACTGAAGCTTTCTTT. It translates to CASSYSGGALNTEAFF.

The gene calls are TRBV2 and TRBJ1-2; D is uncertain. V was clipped by 11 bases and J by 2 bases, with 12 bases between them. Germline CDR1 and CDR2: SNHLY and FYNNEI. The CDR3 covers 12 residues. CDR3: CAGKDINYGYTF. DNA of the CDR3: TGTGCCGGGAAAGACATCAACTATGGCTACACCTTC.

The V gene is TRBV5-4, the J gene TRBJ2-6; D unclear. This CDR3 comprises 17 residues. V was cut by 4 bases and J by 0 bases, with 14 bases left in between. Per the germline V gene, CDR1 is SGHNT and CDR2 is YYREEE (reference sequence). CDR3 DNA: TGTGCCAGCAGCCTGTCCCCTCATTCCTCTGGGGCCAACGTCCTGACTTTC. This gives the protein CASSLSPHSSGANVLTF.

This clone was observed once. This rearrangement joins TRBV27 to TRBJ2-1, with TRBD2 matching 13 bases. The CDR3 contains 17 residues. The ends lost 5 bases at V and 4 bases at J; junction bases unmatched: 8. Looked up from germline, CDR1 is MNHEY and CDR2 is SMNVEV (reference sequence). As DNA, the CDR3 is TGTGCCAGCAGTCCTACCGGGACTAGCGGGAATTACAATGAGCAGTTCTTC. It translates to CASSPTGTSGNYNEQFF.

The CDR3 spells CASSLKRTGGTDTQYF. For the CDR3, the DNA is TGTGCCAGCAGCTTAAAGAGGACAGGCGGCACAGATACGCAGTATTTT. V and J are TRBV7-8 and TRBJ2-3, with 7 bases aligning to TRBD1. The CDR3 totals 16 residues. Germline-derived CDR1 and CDR2 are SGHVS and FQNEAQ. The trim removed 2 bases at V and 1 base at J, leaving 6 bases unmatched. Filled out from reference TRBV7-8 and TRBJ2-3, the complete variable domain reads GAGVSQSPRYKVAKRGQDVALRCDPISGHVSLFWYQQALGQGPEFLTYFQNEAQLDKSGLPSDRFFAERPEGSVSTLKIQRTQQEDSAVYLCASSLKRTGGTDTQYFGPGTRLTVL.

This clone was counted a single time. The chain couples TRBV5-6 to TRBJ1-4, with D perhaps matching TRBD1 (5 bases). Germline values: CDR1 SGHDT, CDR2 YYEEEE. The CDR3 runs 15 residues. The germline V and J ends were trimmed by 2 bases and 3 bases, with 11 bases remaining between them. The CDR3 is CASSLVRGSNEKLFF. Here the CDR3 DNA reads TGTGCCAGCAGCTTAGTACGGGGGTCTAATGAAAAACTGTTTTTT.

This chain connects TRBV6-5 to TRBJ1-1, with D uncertain. The CDR3 sequence is 13 residues long. V shed 0 bases and J shed 4 bases, with 6 bases lying between them. The germline V gene has CDR1 MNHEY and CDR2 SVGAGI. CDR3 amino acids: CASSYSPATEAFF. CDR3 DNA: TGTGCCAGCAGTTACTCACCGGCCACTGAAGCTTTCTTT.

The V gene is TRBV6-4, the J gene TRBJ1-6, with D perhaps TRBD1 (5 bases). The CDR3 totals 14 residues. Germline CDR1 reads MRHNA; CDR2 reads SNTAGT. Between the trimmed V and J ends, which lost 2 bases and 9 bases, there was a span of 11 bases. The CDR3 DNA follows: TGTGCCAGCAGTGACACAGGCTCGGGTTCACCCCTCCACTTT. Its translation: CASSDTGSGSPLHF.

Only a few counts were recorded for this clone. The chain uses TRBV5-1 and TRBJ2-3; 10 bases align to TRBD1. The V gene end was trimmed by 4 bases and the J gene end by 5 bases; junction bases not matched to a gene: 7. The CDR3 is 15 amino acids. CDR1 is SGHRS, CDR2 YFSETQ, per germline. As DNA, the CDR3 is TGCGCCAGCAGCCCGGACAGGGGGTACGTAGATACGCAGTATTTT. As protein: CASSPDRGYVDTQYF.

The genes are TRBV21-1 and TRBJ2-3. TRBV21-1 counts as a pseudogene. The CDR3 spans 14 residues. In DNA form, the CDR3 reads TGTGCCAGCAGCAAAGCGCTCGGGCCTGAGCCGCAGTATTTT. It codes for CASSKALGPEPQYF.

The chain couples TRBV5-1 to TRBJ1-6; D is unclear. The V gene lost 0 bases and the J gene lost 7 bases, with 8 bases spanning the gap. The CDR3 is 14 residues long. The germline V gene has CDR1 SGHRS and CDR2 YFSETQ. The CDR3 sequence is CASSLAEVNSPLHF. The DNA of the CDR3 is TGCGCCAGCAGCTTGGCCGAGGTGAATTCACCCCTCCACTTT.

The chain couples TRBV6-1 to TRBJ1-4; no firm D call. The CDR3 spans 15 residues. CDR1 is MNHNS and CDR2 is SASEGT in the germline V gene. Between the trimmed V and J ends, which lost 0 bases and 4 bases, there was a span of 9 bases. DNA for the CDR3: TGTGCCAGCAGTGAAGCAGTCAGCGTTAATGAAAAACTGTTTTTT. It yields the protein CASSEAVSVNEKLFF.